This T cell receptor (beta chain) was sequenced for a study of long-term antiretroviral therapy in people with HIV. The assay, immunoSEQ v3.0, was run at survey level. This table comes from immunoSEQ multiplex PCR, and its TCRdb copy is limited to in-frame clones, with some not included. This table holds some 11,000 clones, around 84% found once. Study-wide points: Repertoire composition at all time points was dominated by clones that had expanded before ART.

V dropped 3 bases and J dropped 6; count of bases not matched to a gene: 5. Germline assignment: CDR1 GTSNPN and CDR2 SVGIG (reference sequence). The CDR3 sequence is 13 residues long. In regard to this clone: Its target is not known.

This chain uses TRBV30 with TRBJ1-5, with 7 positions matching TRBD1. The clonotype comes from a man between 45 and 60 years old with HIV. The sequenced sample was unsorted PBMCs, obtained about 7 years after starting antiretroviral therapy. The CDR3 sequence: CAWSEGGGQPQHF. The CDR3 region has the DNA TGTGCCTGGAGCGAAGGGGGCGGTCAGCCCCAGCATTTT.